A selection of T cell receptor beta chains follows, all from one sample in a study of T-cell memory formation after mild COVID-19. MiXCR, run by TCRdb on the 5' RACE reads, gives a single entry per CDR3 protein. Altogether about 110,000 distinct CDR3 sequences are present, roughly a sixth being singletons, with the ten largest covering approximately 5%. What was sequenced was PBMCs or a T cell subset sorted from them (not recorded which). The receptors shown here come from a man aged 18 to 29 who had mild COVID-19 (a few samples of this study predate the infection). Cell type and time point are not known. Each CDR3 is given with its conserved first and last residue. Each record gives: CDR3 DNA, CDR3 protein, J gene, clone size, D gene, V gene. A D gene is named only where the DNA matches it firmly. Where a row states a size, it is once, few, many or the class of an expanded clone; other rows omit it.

cdr3_nt: TGCGCCAGCGGGAGACCCTACGAGCAGTACTTC
cdr3_aa: CASGRPYEQYF
j_call: TRBJ2-7
clone_size: few
d_call: .
v_call: TRBV10-2

cdr3_nt: TGTGCCAGCAGCGTAGAAGTGCGAGAGACCCAGTACTTC
cdr3_aa: CASSVEVRETQYF
j_call: TRBJ2-5
clone_size: few
d_call: .
v_call: TRBV9

cdr3_nt: TGTGCCAGCAGCTCCGGATTGGGGCAAGAGACCCAGTACTTC
cdr3_aa: CASSSGLGQETQYF
j_call: TRBJ2-5
clone_size: .
d_call: .
v_call: TRBV11-2

cdr3_nt: TGTGCCAGCAGCCGTTACGGGGGATCCTACCAAGAGACCCAGTACTTC
cdr3_aa: CASSRYGGSYQETQYF
j_call: TRBJ2-5
clone_size: .
d_call: .
v_call: TRBV7-7

cdr3_nt: TGTGCCAGCAGCTTAACGGAGGTCGCAGATACGCAGTATTTT
cdr3_aa: CASSLTEVADTQYF
j_call: TRBJ2-3
clone_size: few
d_call: .
v_call: TRBV7-2

cdr3_nt: TGTGCCAGCAGCCGATCGGGGGGGCCGGGGTTCTTC
cdr3_aa: CASSRSGGPGFF
j_call: TRBJ2-1
clone_size: many
d_call: TRBD2
v_call: TRBV7-2

cdr3_nt: TGTGCCAGCAGTTACCAACCGGACAGGGGTTATGAGCAGTTCTTC
cdr3_aa: CASSYQPDRGYEQFF
j_call: TRBJ2-1
clone_size: few
d_call: TRBD1
v_call: TRBV6-6

cdr3_nt: TGCGCCAGCCGTCAGTATGGTGAGCAGTTCTTC
cdr3_aa: CASRQYGEQFF
j_call: TRBJ2-1
clone_size: few
d_call: .
v_call: TRBV10-2

cdr3_nt: TGCGCCAGCAGCCTTAGCGGGGGCAACTACAATGAGCAGTTCTTC
cdr3_aa: CASSLSGGNYNEQFF
j_call: TRBJ2-1
clone_size: .
d_call: TRBD2
v_call: TRBV4-1

cdr3_nt: TGTGCCAGCAGAAGACAGGGCGCCGAGACCCAGTACTTC
cdr3_aa: CASRRQGAETQYF
j_call: TRBJ2-5
clone_size: few
d_call: TRBD1
v_call: TRBV12-3/TRBV12-4

cdr3_nt: TGTGCCAGCAGCTTAGATAGTTTCGATAACGGGGAGCTGTTTTTT
cdr3_aa: CASSLDSFDNGELFF
j_call: TRBJ2-2
clone_size: few
d_call: .
v_call: TRBV11-3

cdr3_nt: TGTGCCAGCAAACAGGGAGTTGTCTACAATGAGCAGTTCTTC
cdr3_aa: CASKQGVVYNEQFF
j_call: TRBJ2-1
clone_size: .
d_call: .
v_call: TRBV6-5

cdr3_nt: TGTGCCAGCAGTTACGACTCCTTTGACTACACCTTC
cdr3_aa: CASSYDSFDYTF
j_call: TRBJ1-2
clone_size: .
d_call: .
v_call: TRBV6-5

cdr3_nt: TGCGCCAGCAGCTTGGTTGTTAACACCGGGGAGCTGTTTTTT
cdr3_aa: CASSLVVNTGELFF
j_call: TRBJ2-2
clone_size: .
d_call: .
v_call: TRBV5-1

cdr3_nt: TGTGCCAGCAGCTTAATGGCAGGGGGAGAAGCTTTCTTT
cdr3_aa: CASSLMAGGEAFF
j_call: TRBJ1-1
clone_size: many
d_call: TRBD1
v_call: TRBV7-3

cdr3_nt: TGTGCCAGCAGTTACTACAGGGGGAAGGGTTCACCCCTCCACTTT
cdr3_aa: CASSYYRGKGSPLHF
j_call: TRBJ1-6
clone_size: .
d_call: TRBD1
v_call: TRBV6-5

cdr3_nt: TGTGCCAGCAAGGCACACGGTGACAGTACATATGGCTACACCTTC
cdr3_aa: CASKAHGDSTYGYTF
j_call: TRBJ1-2
clone_size: few
d_call: .
v_call: TRBV6-5

cdr3_nt: TGTGCCAGCAGCCTATTTTCTAGCGGGGGACCGTCTAGCACAGATACGCAGTATTTT
cdr3_aa: CASSLFSSGGPSSTDTQYF
j_call: TRBJ2-3
clone_size: many
d_call: TRBD2
v_call: TRBV6-5

cdr3_nt: TGTGCCAGCAGCTTAGACCGGGGACTAGCGAGGGAAGAGACCCAGTACTTC
cdr3_aa: CASSLDRGLAREETQYF
j_call: TRBJ2-5
clone_size: .
d_call: TRBD2
v_call: TRBV7-9